These 21 T cell receptor beta chains were sequenced from one sample in a study of blood T cell repertoires in COVID-19. The repertoire was sequenced with immunoSEQ multiplex PCR; TCRdb's copy has only in-frame clones and lacks some. The table lists 120,000 or so clones, around three quarters of them singletons. The material sequenced was peripheral blood. These receptors were taken from a man in his forties or fifties with active or convalescent COVID-19.

CDR3 nucleotides: TGCGCCAGCAACCACAGGGGGCTAATCGGGGAGACCCAGTACTTC. Amino acid sequence: CASNHRGLIGETQYF. The V gene is TRBV5-1, the J gene TRBJ2-5; 9 nucleotides align to TRBD1. Germline CDR1 SGHRS, CDR2 YFSETQ. Trimming removed 6 bases from V and 5 bases from J; junction bases left unmatched: 11. This CDR3 comprises 15 residues.

The J gene is TRBJ1-1, the V gene TRBV5-1, with D possibly TRBD1 on 5 matching bases. The ends were cut back, 0 bases at V and 3 bases at J, with 15 bases in the middle. The germline V gene encodes CDR1 SGHRS and CDR2 YFSETQ. This CDR3 is built from 16 residues. In nucleotides, the CDR3 is TGCGCCAGCAGCTTGGCCGAATGGGGACTCTACACTGAAGCTTTCTTT. Its protein product is CASSLAEWGLYTEAFF.

This clone showed up just once. This sequence joins TRBV4-2 and TRBJ1-4; D is perhaps TRBD1 (6 bases). The CDR3 contains 15 residues. Trimming pared 1 base from V and 4 bases from J, leaving 10 bases between. Looked up from germline, CDR1 is LGHNA and CDR2 is YNFKEQ. The CDR3 DNA follows: TGTGCCAGCAGCCAAGGGGACAAGATTAATGAAAAACTGTTTTTT. Its translation: CASSQGDKINEKLFF.

CDR3 sequence (DNA): TGTGCCAGTAGTATAAAACACGGAGTTGAAGCTTTCTTT. Protein: CASSIKHGVEAFF. This chain links TRBV19 with TRBJ1-1, with D unclear. CDR3 length equals 13 residues. Germline V gene sequence: CDR1 LNHDA, CDR2 SQIVND (reference sequence). V was clipped by 2 bases and J by 7 bases, with 11 bases between them.

This chain connects TRBV5-6 to TRBJ1-4; D gene uncertain. CDR1 and CDR2 (germline): SGHDT, YYEEEE. The CDR3 totals 15 residues. V was cut by 4 bases and J by 1 base, with 11 bases left in between. In DNA, the CDR3 is TGTGCCAGCAGCCCCCCGGGGTTAACTAATGAAAAACTGTTTTTT. This encodes CASSPPGLTNEKLFF.

The gene calls are TRBV27 and TRBJ1-2; D possibly corresponds to TRBD1 (6 bases). Looked up from germline, CDR1 is MNHEY and CDR2 is SMNVEV (reference sequence). The CDR3 spans 14 residues. Trimming left V 5 bases short and J 4 bases short, with 14 bases between. The CDR3 loop is CASSPGTISYGYTF. The CDR3 nucleotides are TGTGCCAGCAGTCCCGGGACAATTAGCTATGGCTACACCTTC.

V and J are TRBV5-1 and TRBJ1-1; 9 bases map to TRBD1. Germline values: CDR1 SGHRS, CDR2 YFSETQ. The J segment lost 1 base and the V segment lost 0 bases, leaving 1 base of the junction unmatched. This CDR3 contains 15 residues. The CDR3 nucleotides are TGCGCCAGCAGCTTGGGGGACAGGGCGAACACTGAAGCTTTCTTT. Translated, it gives CASSLGDRANTEAFF.

A few counts support this clone. The chain joins TRBV9 to TRBJ2-2, with TRBD1 matching 8 bases. This CDR3 is 15 amino acids long. CDR1 is SGDLS, CDR2 YYNGEE, per germline. Germline trimming cut 4 bases from V and 8 bases from J; bases unmatched to any gene: 10. This CDR3 reads CASSPGGDSRGELFF. For the CDR3, the DNA is TGTGCCAGCAGCCCAGGGGGCGATTCCCGAGGGGAGCTGTTTTTT.

This sequence joins TRBV30 and TRBJ1-6; 7 bases map to TRBD1. In germline, CDR1 is GTSNPN, CDR2 SVGIG (reference sequence). The V segment lost 5 bases and the J segment 7 bases; nucleotides outside the gene matches: 5. The CDR3 sequence is 13 residues long. The CDR3 here is CAWAGQANSPLHF. As DNA, the CDR3 is TGTGCCTGGGCCGGACAGGCAAATTCACCCCTCCACTTT. Based on the CDR3 plus reference TRBV30 and TRBJ1-6, the full variable domain is SQTIHQWPATLVQPVGSPLSLECTVEGTSNPNLYWYRQAAGRGLQLLFYSVGIGQISSEVPQNLSASRPQDRQFILSSKKLLLSDSGFYLCAWAGQANSPLHFGNGTRLTVT.

The V gene is TRBV28, the J gene TRBJ1-2, with D perhaps matching TRBD1 (5 bases). CDR1 MDHEN and CDR2 SYDVKM come from the germline V gene. The CDR3 totals 15 residues. V dropped 7 bases and J dropped 4 bases, with 19 bases sitting between them. The CDR3 protein is CASTSPGVHGYGYTF. For the CDR3, the DNA is TGTGCCAGCACGTCCCCGGGGGTCCACGGCTATGGCTACACCTTC.

This chain links TRBV4-3 with TRBJ1-4, with 8 nucleotides matching TRBD1. From germline, CDR1 is LGHNA and CDR2 YSLEER. The CDR3 runs to 15 residues. The trim removed 1 base at V and 8 bases at J, leaving 6 bases unmatched. The CDR3 sequence is CASSQADRVGEKLFF. The CDR3 DNA is TGCGCCAGCAGCCAAGCGGACAGGGTGGGGGAAAAACTGTTTTTT.

This chain links TRBV20-1 with TRBJ2-7; D remains ambiguous. The V gene lost 4 bases and the J gene lost 6 bases, with 7 bases spanning the gap. The CDR3 has 10 amino acids. Germline assignment: CDR1 DFQATT and CDR2 SNEGSKA (reference sequence). CDR3: CSAKLSEQYF. The CDR3 region has the DNA TGCAGTGCTAAGCTGTCCGAGCAGTACTTC.

The rearrangement uses TRBV19 and TRBJ1-4, with D possibly being TRBD1 (6 bases). CDR1 LNHDA and CDR2 SQIVND come from the germline V gene (reference sequence). V shed 5 bases and J shed 0 bases, with 10 bases lying between them. This CDR3 contains 15 residues. The CDR3 protein is CASSLRQATNEKLFF. The CDR3 DNA reads TGTGCCAGTAGTTTACGACAGGCAACTAATGAAAAACTGTTTTTT.

V gene TRBV5-6 combines with J gene TRBJ1-2, with 7 positions matching TRBD1. CDR1 SGHDT and CDR2 YYEEEE come from the germline V gene. There are 13 residues in the CDR3. V shed 0 bases and J 8 bases; nucleotides not matched to a gene: 4. DNA for the CDR3: TGTGCCAGCAGCTTGGGGGGACAGTACGGCTACACCTTC. Translating it yields CASSLGGQYGYTF.

The chain employs TRBV18 and TRBJ2-3; 7 positions match TRBD1. Per the germline V gene, CDR1 is KGHSH and CDR2 is LQKENI. J gave up 2 bases and V 4 bases, and 6 bases lay outside the gene matches. There are 15 residues in the CDR3. CDR3 bases: TGTGCCAGCTCACGCCGGGACAGCACCACAGATACGCAGTATTTT. It codes for CASSRRDSTTDTQYF. Looking up the rest from reference TRBV18 and TRBJ2-3 gives the full variable domain: NAGVMQNPRHLVRRRGQEARLRCSPMKGHSHVYWYRQLPEEGLKFMVYLQKENIIDESGMPKERFSAEFPKEGPSILRIQQVVRGDSAAYFCASSRRDSTTDTQYFGPGTRLTVL.

The CDR3 here is CASSFDDRVDTEAFF. As DNA, the CDR3 is TGTGCCAGCAGCTTTGACGACAGGGTAGACACTGAAGCTTTCTTT. J is TRBJ1-1 and V is TRBV7-8; 7 positions agree with TRBD1. V lost 3 bases, J lost 3 bases, and 7 bases stayed unmatched. The germline gives CDR1 SGHVS, CDR2 FQNEAQ. This CDR3 spans 15 amino acids.

This chain links TRBV3-1 (or the pseudogene TRBV3-2) with TRBJ2-7, with D uncertain. The CDR3 is 14 amino acids. Trimming cost V 0 bases and J 2 bases, with 8 bases left between them. Germline CDR1 LGHDT, CDR2 YNNKEL (reference sequence). The CDR3 sequence is CASSQDLGPYEQYF. The CDR3 DNA reads as TGTGCCAGCAGCCAAGATCTAGGTCCCTACGAGCAGTACTTC.

The chain is built from TRBV5-8 and TRBJ1-1; D gene unclear. Deletions cut 4 bases from V and 3 bases from J, with 16 bases between. The germline CDR1 and CDR2 sequences are SGHTS and YDEGEE. The CDR3 has 15 amino acids. CDR3 DNA: TGTGCCAGCAGCAAGAGCCCCAATCCGGACACTGAAGCTTTCTTT. Translated, it gives CASSKSPNPDTEAFF.

The table lists this clone with a few counts. The CDR3: CSVEDLARVTEAFF. The CDR3 DNA is TGCAGCGTTGAAGATCTCGCCAGGGTGACTGAAGCTTTCTTT. This chain uses TRBV29-1 with TRBJ1-1; D may be TRBD1 (5 bases). Germline V gene lookup returns CDR1 SQVTM and CDR2 ANQGSEA. V shed 0 bases and J shed 5 bases, with 13 bases lying between them. The CDR3 totals 14 residues. The entire variable domain, with the rest obtained from reference TRBV29-1 and TRBJ1-1, is as follows: SAVISQKPSRDICQRGTSLTIQCQVDSQVTMMFWYRQQPGQSLTLIATANQGSEATYESGFVIDKFPISRPNLTFSTLTVSNMSPEDSSIYLCSVEDLARVTEAFFGQGTRLTVV.

The V and J genes are TRBV28 and TRBJ2-7; 9 bases match TRBD2. V was clipped by 8 bases and J by 0 bases; unmatched bases: 8. The CDR3 is made up of 15 amino acids. In germline, CDR1 is MDHEN, CDR2 SYDVKM. CDR3 sequence (DNA): TGTGCCAGCTCCTCGCCGGGACTAGCCTCCTACGAGCAGTACTTC. This sequence encodes CASSSPGLASYEQYF.

The chain recombines TRBV10-3 with TRBJ1-1; D may be TRBD1 (6 bases). CDR1 ENHRY and CDR2 SYGVKD come from the germline V gene. Trimming cost V 8 bases and J 1 base, with 17 bases left between them. The CDR3 spans 15 residues. CDR3 in DNA: TGTGCCATCCAAGCCAGTGGGGGCGCGAACACTGAAGCTTTCTTT. As protein: CAIQASGGANTEAFF.